These 31 T cell receptor beta chains came from one sample sequenced in a study of T cells in Graves' hyperthyroidism and ophthalmopathy (dated by TCRdb to about 2019). The library was produced with multiplex PCR. Instrument on record: Illumina HiSeq 2000. The TCR beta CDR3 regions were amplified from RNA transcripts. The first round of RT-PCR for the TCR CDR3 was performed with the HTBI primer set and the Qiagen OneStep RT-PCR kit. TCRdb applied fastp at Q25 and MiXCR to the public reads, then kept only in-frame beta chains. All rows with the same CDR3 protein become a single entry with the most common DNA and genes. Here the sample has 750,000 to 900,000 distinct CDR3 sequences; 38% occur a single time. Of the sample, more than 7% is held by the ten largest clones. The specimen sequenced was blood. The source is a man in his late teens or twenties with Graves' hyperthyroidism.

The V call is TRBV7-9, the J call TRBJ1-1; D gene ambiguous. CDR1 is SEHNR, CDR2 FQNEAQ, per germline (reference sequence). The ends were cut back, 4 bases at V and 3 bases at J, with 12 bases in the middle. This CDR3 spans 14 amino acids. CDR3 sequence (DNA): TGTGCCAGCAGCTCCGCCAAGCGCGACACTGAAGCTTTCTTT. This sequence encodes CASSSAKRDTEAFF.

This clonotype was seen at least ten times. The J gene is TRBJ1-4, the V gene TRBV15; D possibly corresponds to TRBD1 (5 bases). Germline lookup yields CDR1 LNHNV and CDR2 YYDKDF (reference sequence). The CDR3 is made up of 14 amino acids. The V end lost 0 bases, the J end lost 5 bases, and 7 bases lay between the germline ends. The CDR3 reads CATSRDWGNEKLFF. Written as DNA, the CDR3 is TGTGCCACCAGCAGAGACTGGGGGAATGAAAAACTGTTTTTT.

This sequence joins TRBV7-2 and TRBJ2-7; a weak D match, TRBD1 (5 bases). The CDR3 length is 13 residues. The V and J ends lost 1 base and 5 bases respectively, with 9 bases between them. Germline CDR1 is SGHTA and CDR2 is FQGNSA. CDR3: CASSLDRMNEQYF. The CDR3 nucleotides read TGTGCCAGCAGCTTAGACAGGATGAACGAGCAGTACTTC.

In its sample, this clonotype was seen a few times. The chain combines TRBV7-2 with TRBJ1-6, with D possibly being TRBD1 (6 bases). The CDR3 runs 18 residues. The germline CDR1 and CDR2 sequences are SGHTA and FQGNSA. V lost 3 bases and J 4 bases, leaving 19 bases between the germline ends. This CDR3 is CASSLADRLLSYNSPLHF. Here the CDR3 DNA reads TGTGCCAGCAGCTTGGCCGACAGGCTTCTTTCTTATAATTCACCCCTCCACTTT.

This clonotype appeared many times. The genes are TRBV2 and TRBJ1-3, with D unresolved. CDR3 length: 15 amino acids. In germline, CDR1 is SNHLY, CDR2 FYNNEI. V was pared by 2 bases and J by 3 bases, with 11 bases between. The DNA for the CDR3 is TGTGCCAGCAGTGAAAGGCAAACGTTTGGAAACACCATATATTTT. It translates to CASSERQTFGNTIYF.

This clonotype has more than one count but fewer than ten. The chain combines TRBV19 with TRBJ1-4, with a weak D call TRBD1 (5 bases). The CDR3 is 16 amino acids. Germline assignment: CDR1 LNHDA and CDR2 SQIVND (reference sequence). Trimming stripped 5 bases from V and 0 bases from J, with 13 bases between. CDR3 residues: CASSGAPGATNEKLFF. DNA of the CDR3: TGTGCCAGTAGTGGGGCCCCCGGAGCAACTAATGAAAAACTGTTTTTT.

This sequence joins TRBV6-1 and TRBJ2-5; no reliable D call. Trimming took off 4 bases at V and 3 bases at J, with 9 bases between the two ends. Germline loops: CDR1 MNHNS, CDR2 SASEGT. CDR3 size: 13 residues. The CDR3 sequence is CASSGQREETQYF. As DNA, the CDR3 is TGTGCCAGCAGTGGACAACGGGAAGAGACCCAGTACTTC.

The CDR3 reads CASSLSQERNEKLFF. CDR3 bases: TGTGCCAGCAGCCTGAGCCAGGAAAGAAATGAAAAACTGTTTTTT. The J gene is TRBJ1-4, the V gene TRBV7-9; D is unresolved. Germline V lookup: CDR1 SEHNR, CDR2 FQNEAQ (reference sequence). The length of the CDR3 is 15 residues. The ends were cut back, 5 bases at V and 5 bases at J, with 15 bases in the middle.

The sample holds many counts of this clonotype. The chain carries TRBV29-1 and TRBJ2-5; possibly TRBD1 for D (6 bases). V was clipped by 4 bases and J by 5 bases, with 23 bases between them. In germline, CDR1 is SQVTM, CDR2 ANQGSEA. The CDR3 is 16 amino acids. In DNA, the CDR3 is TGCAGCGTTGCAACCGTCGGTACAGGGAGCCTGGAGACCCAGTACTTC. Its translation: CSVATVGTGSLETQYF.

This clonotype was counted ten times or more. The chain couples TRBV7-9 to TRBJ2-5; TRBD1 or TRBD2 may be the D gene (5 bases each). The CDR3 has 13 residues. V lost 5 bases to trimming and J lost 1 base, with 8 bases between them. Germline assignment: CDR1 SEHNR and CDR2 FQNEAQ (reference sequence). CDR3 loop: CASSPGPQETQYF. The DNA of the CDR3 is TGTGCCAGCAGCCCGGGGCCCCAAGAGACCCAGTACTTC.

On this clonotype itself: A read error may produce the germline difference seen at one junction end. This chain uses TRBV2 with TRBJ1-1, with D perhaps matching TRBD1 (6 bases). The germline gives CDR1 SNHLY, CDR2 FYNNEI. The CDR3 extends over 12 amino acids. In nucleotides, the CDR3 is TGCGCCAGCAGCCATAGGGGGGCTGAAGCTTTCTTT. Translated, it gives CASSHRGAEAFF.

This clonotype was observed many times. The chain is built from TRBV20-1 and TRBJ1-2; 7 bases match TRBD1. Looked up from germline, CDR1 is DFQATT and CDR2 is SNEGSKA (reference sequence). J was trimmed by 4 bases and V by 6 bases; bases with no gene match: 11. This CDR3 has 14 residues. Here the CDR3 reads CSAQTDRVSYGYTF. DNA of the CDR3: TGCAGTGCCCAAACCGACAGGGTTTCCTATGGCTACACCTTC.

V is TRBV20-1 and J is TRBJ1-1; D is perhaps TRBD1 (5 bases). The CDR3 has 14 residues. Germline V CDR1 and CDR2: DFQATT, SNEGSKA (reference sequence). V lost 1 base and J lost 5, with 14 bases in between. Written as DNA, the CDR3 is TGCAGTGCTAGAGGTGCCCCGGGGGATACTGAAGCTTTCTTT. Its translation is CSARGAPGDTEAFF.

The CDR3 bases are TGTGCCTGGACCCGGGACAGGGTCACTGAAGCTTTCTTT. It codes for CAWTRDRVTEAFF. The chain recombines TRBV30 with TRBJ1-1; 9 bases map to TRBD1. The V gene's germline CDR1 is GTSNPN and CDR2 SVGIG (reference sequence). J was trimmed by 4 bases and V by 4 bases; bases with no gene match: 4. This CDR3 is built from 13 residues.

This clonotype was observed at least ten times. The V gene is TRBV10-3, the J gene TRBJ1-2, with D tentatively TRBD1 (6 bases). The CDR3 length is 12 residues. V gave up 11 bases and J gave up 8 bases, with 18 bases separating them. Germline CDR1 reads ENHRY; CDR2 reads SYGVKD. As DNA, the CDR3 is TGTGCCGCCGCCGGTCGGACAGTGGGCTACACCTTC. Amino acid sequence: CAAAGRTVGYTF.

V usage is TRBV19 and J usage is TRBJ2-2; 11 bases are shared with TRBD1. The J segment lost 3 bases and the V segment lost 9 bases, leaving 6 bases of the junction unmatched. The CDR3 length is 15 residues. Germline CDR1 and CDR2: LNHDA and SQIVND (reference sequence). The DNA for the CDR3 is TGTGCCAGCCATGGGGGACAGGGGGACACCGGGGAGCTGTTTTTT. It encodes CASHGGQGDTGELFF.

This chain uses TRBV19 with TRBJ1-4; no firm D call. V was pared by 3 bases and J by 7 bases, with 9 bases between. The CDR3 runs to 13 residues. From germline, CDR1 is LNHDA and CDR2 SQIVND (reference sequence). The chain's CDR3 is CASSMRAGEKLFF. As DNA, the CDR3 is TGTGCCAGTAGTATGCGTGCGGGTGAAAAACTGTTTTTT.

This clonotype occurred a few times. V usage is TRBV9 and J usage is TRBJ1-1; D is perhaps TRBD1 (6 bases). CDR1 is SGDLS and CDR2 is YYNGEE in the germline V gene. Trimming stripped 0 bases from V and 0 bases from J, with 15 bases between. CDR3 length: 17 amino acids. CDR3 sequence reads: CASSVGPAGALNTEAFF. CDR3 bases: TGTGCCAGCAGCGTAGGGCCAGCAGGGGCCCTGAACACTGAAGCTTTCTTT.

In this sample, this clonotype turned up a few times. The genes are TRBV12-3 or TRBV12-4 and TRBJ1-6, with D unresolved. The CDR3 consists of 12 residues. Trimming pared 7 bases from V and 14 bases from J, leaving 15 bases between. This CDR3 reads CASKASRDTLHF. The CDR3 nucleotides are TGTGCCAGCAAGGCCTCTCGTGATACCCTCCACTTT.

The chain joins TRBV19 to TRBJ1-1; D is unclear. Looked up from germline, CDR1 is LNHDA and CDR2 is SQIVND (reference sequence). Trimming removed 6 bases at V and 5 bases at J, with 13 bases between. The CDR3 is made up of 13 amino acids. CDR3 nucleotides: TGTGCCAGTAGGCCTCTGGGGATTACTGAAGCTTTCTTT. This gives the protein CASRPLGITEAFF.

The chain couples TRBV19 to TRBJ2-2, with 14 bases identical to TRBD2. V shed 4 bases, J shed 7 bases, and the junction held 14 bases outside the gene matches. Looked up from germline, CDR1 is LNHDA and CDR2 is SQIVND (reference sequence). This CDR3 region has 19 residues. The CDR3 loop reads CASSRSGLAGAIYGGELFF. The CDR3 coding sequence is TGTGCCAGTAGTAGATCGGGACTAGCGGGAGCGATTTACGGCGGGGAGCTGTTTTTT.

This chain joins TRBV29-1 and TRBJ1-2; 7 bases are shared with TRBD1. The CDR3 runs 14 residues. V trimming: 3 bases; J trimming: 0 bases; junction bases outside the gene matches: 4. Per germline, CDR1 SQVTM and CDR2 ANQGSEA. CDR3 nucleotides: TGCAGCGTTGAGAGGACAGGTTCTAACTATGGCTACACCTTC. It specifies CSVERTGSNYGYTF.

This clonotype was picked up a small number of times. The chain carries TRBV30 and TRBJ1-6; 8 bases fit TRBD1. With 6 bases clipped from V and 14 bases from J, the junction kept 9 bases outside the gene matches. This CDR3 is 12 amino acids long. Germline CDR1 and CDR2: GTSNPN and SVGIG (reference sequence). The CDR3 bases are TGTGCCTGCAATCGGGACAGGACGTCCCTCCACTTT. It yields the protein CACNRDRTSLHF. Combining the CDR3 with reference TRBV30 and TRBJ1-6 gives the whole variable domain SQTIHQWPATLVQPVGSPLSLECTVEGTSNPNLYWYRQAAGRGLQLLFYSVGIGQISSEVPQNLSASRPQDRQFILSSKKLLLSDSGFYLCACNRDRTSLHFGNGTRLTVT.

This clonotype appeared many times. The chain is built from TRBV20-1 and TRBJ2-5; TRBD2 matches at 7 bases. Per germline, CDR1 DFQATT and CDR2 SNEGSKA (reference sequence). This CDR3 has 10 amino acids. Germline trimming cut 4 bases from V and 10 bases from J; bases unmatched to any gene: 3. CDR3 nucleotides: TGCAGTGCTACCCGGGACTACCAGTACTTC. This gives the protein CSATRDYQYF.

This clonotype has at least ten counts. The chain combines TRBV25-1 with TRBJ2-7, with 9 bases fitting TRBD1. This CDR3 has 14 residues. Germline assignment: CDR1 MGHDK and CDR2 SYGVNS. The trim removed 4 bases at V and 6 bases at J, leaving 7 bases unmatched. As DNA, the CDR3 is TGTGCCAGCAGTGCCTCGGGACAGGGTTTCGAGCAGTACTTC. Translating gives CASSASGQGFEQYF.

This clonotype was found many times. The V gene is TRBV29-1, the J gene TRBJ1-3; 8 nucleotides line up with TRBD1. J gave up 1 base and V 6 bases, and 5 bases lay outside the gene matches. This CDR3 is 14 amino acids long. Germline loops: CDR1 SQVTM, CDR2 ANQGSEA. CDR3 loop: CSVDGQGSGNTIYF. CDR3 coding DNA: TGCAGCGTGGATGGACAGGGATCTGGAAACACCATATATTTT.

The chain is built from TRBV2 and TRBJ1-6; the D is unclear. Germline-derived CDR1 and CDR2 are SNHLY and FYNNEI. This CDR3 comprises 16 residues. V lost 8 bases and J 7 bases, leaving 21 bases between the germline ends. The DNA of the CDR3 is TGTGCCAGCGGAAAAACTAGCGGGAGGCCGAATTCACCCCTCCACTTT. It yields the protein CASGKTSGRPNSPLHF.

The chain is built from TRBV4-1 and TRBJ1-5; 7 nucleotides line up with TRBD1. The CDR3 is 16 amino acids. Losses at the gene ends were 0 bases for V and 5 bases for J; bases not matched to a gene: 7. From germline, CDR1 is MGHRA and CDR2 YSYEKL. The CDR3 here is CASSQEGGTEYQPQHF. CDR3 DNA sequence: TGCGCCAGCAGCCAAGAAGGTGGGACAGAATATCAGCCCCAGCATTTT.

This clonotype has at least ten counts. The rearrangement uses TRBV25-1 and TRBJ2-7, with 7 nucleotides matching TRBD1. The germline V gene encodes CDR1 MGHDK and CDR2 SYGVNS. With 6 bases clipped from V and 0 bases from J, the junction kept 2 bases outside the gene matches. This CDR3 region has 13 residues. The CDR3 reads CASRDRSSYEQYF. The CDR3 region has the DNA TGTGCCAGCAGGGACAGGAGCTCCTACGAGCAGTACTTC.

This clonotype was counted a few times. The rearrangement uses TRBV6-4 and TRBJ1-6; D perhaps matches TRBD1 (5 bases). V was pared by 2 bases and J by 6 bases, with 11 bases between. The CDR3 has 15 amino acids. The germline V gene has CDR1 MRHNA and CDR2 SNTAGT. This chain's CDR3 is CASSDKPGPNSPLHF. CDR3 DNA: TGTGCCAGCAGTGACAAGCCAGGGCCTAATTCACCCCTCCACTTT.

This clonotype has a count of ten or more. J is TRBJ1-6 and V is TRBV7-3; D remains unclear. The CDR3 has 15 residues. Germline CDR1 reads SGHTA; CDR2 reads FQGTGA. V lost 5 bases to trimming and J lost 7 bases, with 15 bases between them. CDR3 residues: CASSLGEGLNSPLHF. Here the CDR3 DNA reads TGTGCCAGCAGCCTCGGCGAAGGGTTGAATTCACCCCTCCACTTT.